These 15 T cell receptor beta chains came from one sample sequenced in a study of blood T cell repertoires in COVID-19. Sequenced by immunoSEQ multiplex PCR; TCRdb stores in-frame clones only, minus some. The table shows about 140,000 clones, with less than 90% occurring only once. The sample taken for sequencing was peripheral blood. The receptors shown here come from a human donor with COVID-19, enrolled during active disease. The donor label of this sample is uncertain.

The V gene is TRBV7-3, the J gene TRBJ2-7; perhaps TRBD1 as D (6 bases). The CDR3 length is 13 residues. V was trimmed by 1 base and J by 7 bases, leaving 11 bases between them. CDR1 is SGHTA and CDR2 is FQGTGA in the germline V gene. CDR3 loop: CASSLRAGDEQYF. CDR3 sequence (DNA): TGTGCCAGCAGCTTAAGGGCAGGGGATGAGCAGTACTTC.

DNA of the CDR3: TGTGCCAGCAGCTTTGGGCGGGAGGGCTATGGCTACACCTTC. Its translation is CASSFGREGYGYTF. The chain is built from TRBV9 and TRBJ1-2; D gene ambiguous. V gave up 4 bases and J gave up 4 bases, with 14 bases separating them. This CDR3 spans 14 amino acids. Germline CDR1 reads SGDLS; CDR2 reads YYNGEE.

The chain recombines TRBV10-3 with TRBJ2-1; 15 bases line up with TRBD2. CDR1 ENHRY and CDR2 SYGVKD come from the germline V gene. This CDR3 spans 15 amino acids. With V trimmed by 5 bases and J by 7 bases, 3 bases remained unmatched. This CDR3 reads CAISTGLAGGNEQFF. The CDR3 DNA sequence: TGTGCCATCAGTACAGGACTAGCGGGGGGGAATGAGCAGTTCTTC.

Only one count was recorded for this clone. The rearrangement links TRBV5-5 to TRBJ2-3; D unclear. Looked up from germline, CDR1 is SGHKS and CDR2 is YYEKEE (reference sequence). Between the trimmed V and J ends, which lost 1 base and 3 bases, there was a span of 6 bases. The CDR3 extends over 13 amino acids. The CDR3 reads CASSLWPTDTQYF. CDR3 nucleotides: TGTGCCAGCAGCTTGTGGCCGACAGATACGCAGTATTTT.

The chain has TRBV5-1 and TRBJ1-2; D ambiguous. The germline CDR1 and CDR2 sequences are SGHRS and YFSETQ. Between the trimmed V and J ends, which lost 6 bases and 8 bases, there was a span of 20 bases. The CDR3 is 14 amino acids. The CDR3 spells CASTKPGLGEGYTF. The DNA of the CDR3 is TGCGCCAGCACCAAGCCCGGGTTGGGAGAAGGCTACACCTTC.

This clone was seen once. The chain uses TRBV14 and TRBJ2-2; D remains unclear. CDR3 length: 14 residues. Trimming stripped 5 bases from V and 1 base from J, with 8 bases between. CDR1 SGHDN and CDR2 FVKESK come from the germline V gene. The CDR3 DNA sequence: TGTGCCAGCAGCGATTACATGAACACCGGGGAGCTGTTTTTT. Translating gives CASSDYMNTGELFF.

The CDR3 DNA sequence: TGTGCCAGTCACCAGGGGGTCGGGGTCACGGATACGCAGTATTTT. Translated: CASHQGVGVTDTQYF. V and J are TRBV19 and TRBJ2-3; TRBD1 matches at 7 bases. The CDR3 is made up of 15 amino acids. V lost 8 bases to trimming and J lost 6 bases; unmatched junction nucleotides: 14. CDR1 is LNHDA and CDR2 is SQIVND in the germline V gene (reference sequence).

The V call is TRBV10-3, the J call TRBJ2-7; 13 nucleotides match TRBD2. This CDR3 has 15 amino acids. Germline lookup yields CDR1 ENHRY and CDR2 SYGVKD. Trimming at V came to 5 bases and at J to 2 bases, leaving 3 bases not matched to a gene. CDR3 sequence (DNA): TGTGCCATCAGTTCCGGGACTAGCGGGACCTACGAGCAGTACTTC. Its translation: CAISSGTSGTYEQYF.

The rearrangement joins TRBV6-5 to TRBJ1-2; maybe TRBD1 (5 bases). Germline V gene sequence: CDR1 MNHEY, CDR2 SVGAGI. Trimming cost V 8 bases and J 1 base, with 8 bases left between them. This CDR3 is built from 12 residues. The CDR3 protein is CASGRGNYGYTF. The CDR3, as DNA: TGTGCCAGCGGTAGGGGTAACTATGGCTACACCTTC.

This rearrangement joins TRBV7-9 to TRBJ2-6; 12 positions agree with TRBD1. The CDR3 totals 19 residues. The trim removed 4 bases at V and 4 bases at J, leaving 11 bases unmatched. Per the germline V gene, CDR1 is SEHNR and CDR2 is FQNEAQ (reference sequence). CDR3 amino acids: CASSSGRDRGQIGANVLTF. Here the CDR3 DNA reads TGTGCCAGCAGCTCGGGCCGGGACAGGGGGCAAATAGGGGCCAACGTCCTGACTTTC. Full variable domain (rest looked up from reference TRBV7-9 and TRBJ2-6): DTGVSQNPRHKITKRGQNVTFRCDPISEHNRLYWYRQTLGQGPEFLTYFQNEAQLEKSRLLSDRFSAERPKGSFSTLEIQRTEQGDSAMYLCASSSGRDRGQIGANVLTFGAGSRLTVL.

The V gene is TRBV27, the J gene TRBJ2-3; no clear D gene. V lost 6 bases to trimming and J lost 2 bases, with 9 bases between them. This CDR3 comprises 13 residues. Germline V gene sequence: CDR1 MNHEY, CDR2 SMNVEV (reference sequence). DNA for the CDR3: TGTGCCAGCAGCCCCAGACACACAGATACGCAGTATTTT. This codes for CASSPRHTDTQYF.

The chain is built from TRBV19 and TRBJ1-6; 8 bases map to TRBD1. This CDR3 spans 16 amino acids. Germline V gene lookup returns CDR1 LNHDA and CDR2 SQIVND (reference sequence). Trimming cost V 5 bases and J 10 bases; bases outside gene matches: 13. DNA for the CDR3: TGTGCCAGTAGTTCTCCCCGGGACAGGTTCGACTCACCCCTCCACTTT. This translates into CASSSPRDRFDSPLHF.

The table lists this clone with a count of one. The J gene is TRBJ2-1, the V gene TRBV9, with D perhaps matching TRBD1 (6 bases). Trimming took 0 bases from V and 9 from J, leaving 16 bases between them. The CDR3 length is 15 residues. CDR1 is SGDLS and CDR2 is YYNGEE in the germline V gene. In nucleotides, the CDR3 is TGTGCCAGCAGCGTAGCAACAGGGACCGTCGGTGAGCAGTTCTTC. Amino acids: CASSVATGTVGEQFF.

DNA for the CDR3: TGTGCCAGCAGCTTAACGCCCGCGGGGGGGAACACCGGGGAGCTGTTTTTT. Translation: CASSLTPAGGNTGELFF. The chain recombines TRBV7-3 with TRBJ2-2, with 8 bases that match TRBD2. This CDR3 contains 17 residues. The ends lost 0 bases at V and 1 base at J; junction bases unmatched: 4. The V gene's germline CDR1 is SGHTA and CDR2 FQGTGA.

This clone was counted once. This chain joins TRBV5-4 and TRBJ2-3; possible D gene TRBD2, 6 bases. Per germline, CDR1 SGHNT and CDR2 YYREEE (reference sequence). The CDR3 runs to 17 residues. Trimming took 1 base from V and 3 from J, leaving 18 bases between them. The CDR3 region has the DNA TGTGCCAGCAGCTTGCGGCACCTGGGCGGGGAGACAGATACGCAGTATTTT. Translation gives CASSLRHLGGETDTQYF.